This TCR beta chain was sequenced in a study of blood T cell repertoires in COVID-19 (TCRdb year 2020). In the study overall: The collaborator samples originated in the United States, Italy and Spain and spanned the acute and convalescent phases of COVID-19. The dataset comprised deeply sampled blood TCRbeta repertoires from subjects exposed to, actively infected with, or recovered from COVID-19. Where available, HLA class I and class II types were taken from metadata supplied by the sample provider and were not determined by assay-based typing. The repertoires were released in a freely available public database meant as a resource for research on the immune response to SARS-CoV-2. The material from the prospective study consisted of cDNA or gDNA derived from T cells, B-cell-depleted T cells, or PBMCs. Nearly every sample came with metadata listing a de-identified subject ID, COVID-19 status, age in years and sex. Samples were obtained from the ongoing ImmuneRACE study (first 160 participants) and from 1,200 or so subjects provided by 6 global collaborators. The paper's findings and limits, for the study overall: The amount of clinical and demographic metadata varied by source and participant and was provided uncurated.

TCRbeta CDR3 regions were amplified from genomic DNA using the immunoSEQ Assay, a bias-controlled multiplex PCR. The paper's processing steps were these. Nucleated cell counts per sample were estimated from amplification of reference gene primers within the assay. Sequence reads were collapsed and filtered to measure the absolute abundance of every unique TCRbeta CDR3 rearrangement. Productive Simpson clonality was computed per sample as the square root of Simpson's diversity index over productive rearrangements. Here the immuneACCESS table is served through TCRdb, limited to in-frame sequences with V and J called. Missing clones are a known gap in these copies; in checked studies unresolved V genes cover under half, and the rest lacks a known reason. V and J calls and clone size are those listed in that table; D and trimming were worked out from the DNA. The sample profile shows under 85,000 clones; 87% of them were found once. Of the sample, approximately 4.9% is held by the ten largest clones.

Its CDR3 holds 16 amino acids, cysteine through phenylalanine. The read is trimmed to its CDR3 DNA, 48 bases read in frame from base 1. V drops 0 bases and J drops 5 bases, leaving 16 bases in between. CDR1 and CDR2, looked up from the germline V gene (reference sequence), are MNHEY and SMNVEV. Each collaborating institution followed its own protocols to collect whole blood in K2EDTA tubes. Collaborator samples were shipped for TCRbeta analysis as frozen whole blood, isolated PBMCs, or DNA extracted from either sample type. In regard to this clone: It has no known antigen specificity. Per-base qualities were not stored, and no clone one base away is much larger.

This chain is built from TRBV27 and TRBJ2-5; a tentative D match to TRBD1 spans 5 bases. The sequence derives from a woman aged 80 or older with active or convalescent COVID-19. The sample taken for sequencing was peripheral blood. DNA sequence: TGTGCCAGCAGTTTATCACACCGACAGCCTGTGGAGACCCAGTACTTC. The translation is CASSLSHRQPVETQYF.